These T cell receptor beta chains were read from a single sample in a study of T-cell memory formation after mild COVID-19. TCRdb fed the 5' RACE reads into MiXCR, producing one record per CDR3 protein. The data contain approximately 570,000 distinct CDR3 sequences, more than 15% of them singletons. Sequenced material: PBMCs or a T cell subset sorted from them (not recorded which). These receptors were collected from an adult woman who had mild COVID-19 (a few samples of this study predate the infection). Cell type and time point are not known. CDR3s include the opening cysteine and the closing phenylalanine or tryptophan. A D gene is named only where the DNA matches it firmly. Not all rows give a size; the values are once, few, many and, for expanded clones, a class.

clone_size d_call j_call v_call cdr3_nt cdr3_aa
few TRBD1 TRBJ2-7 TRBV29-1 TGCAGCGTTGTTCCCGGGACAGGGAGTTCCTACGAGCAGTACTTC CSVVPGTGSSYEQYF
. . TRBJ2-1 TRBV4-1 TGCGCCAGCAGCCCCCAGGGACTGGCCAATGAGCAGTTCTTC CASSPQGLANEQFF
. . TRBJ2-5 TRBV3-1 TGTGCCAGCAGCCAAGATCTGGTCGGAGAGACCCAGTACTTC CASSQDLVGETQYF
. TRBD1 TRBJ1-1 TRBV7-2 TGTGCCAGCAGACCGGGACAGGGTACTTACACTGAAGCTTTCTTT CASRPGQGTYTEAFF
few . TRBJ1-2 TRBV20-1 TGCAGTGCAGATAACTATGGCTACACCTTC CSADNYGYTF
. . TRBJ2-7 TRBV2 TGTGCCAGCAGTGACCCCTTGGGACAACCCTACGAGCAGTACTTC CASSDPLGQPYEQYF
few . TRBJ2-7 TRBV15 TGTGCCACCAGCAGAGATGGTAAAACCTACGAGCAGTACTTC CATSRDGKTYEQYF
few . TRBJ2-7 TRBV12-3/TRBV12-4 TGTGCCAGCAGTCGCGAGACGTACGAGCAGTACTTC CASSRETYEQYF
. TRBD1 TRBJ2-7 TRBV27 TGTGCCAGCAGTTTAGACGGGGGCAGGGGGCACGAGTACTTC CASSLDGGRGHEYF
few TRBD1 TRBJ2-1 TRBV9 TGTGCCAGCAGCGTTACAGGGGGCCCGGGCAATGAGCAGTTCTTC CASSVTGGPGNEQFF
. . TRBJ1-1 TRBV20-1 TGCAGTGCAAACGGACGGTACGAAGCTTTCTTT CSANGRYEAFF
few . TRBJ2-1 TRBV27 TGTGCCAGCAGTGCCGCAGGGTACGAGCAGTTCTTC CASSAAGYEQFF
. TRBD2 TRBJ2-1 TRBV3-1 TGTGCCAGCATGTCCGGCGGGGGTCGATCCTACAATGAGCAGTTCTTC CASMSGGGRSYNEQFF
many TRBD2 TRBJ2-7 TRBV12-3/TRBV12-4 TGTGCCAGCACCTCCCAGATAGCGGGAACTACAAGGGGCTACGAGCAGTACTTC CASTSQIAGTTRGYEQYF
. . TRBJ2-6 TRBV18 TGTGCCAGCTCACCACCTCAGGTCTCTGGGGCCAACGTCCTGACTTTC CASSPPQVSGANVLTF
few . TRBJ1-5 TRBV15 TGTGCCACCAGCAGGAAAACACAGAGCAATCAGCCCCAGCATTTT CATSRKTQSNQPQHF
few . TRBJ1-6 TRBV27 TGTGCCAGCAGGCTGACAGGTTCTAATTCACCCCTCCACTTT CASRLTGSNSPLHF
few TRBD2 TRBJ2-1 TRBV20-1 TGCAGTGCCACGGGACTAGAAGAGTACAATGAGCAGTTCTTC CSATGLEEYNEQFF
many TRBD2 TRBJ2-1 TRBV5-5 TGTGCCAGCAGCTTGACTAGCGGGGGGGCTCACAATGAGCAGTTCTTC CASSLTSGGAHNEQFF
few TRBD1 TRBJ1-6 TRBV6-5 TGTGCCAGCAGTTACTCGACAGGGGACAATCTCCACTTT CASSYSTGDNLHF
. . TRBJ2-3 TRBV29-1 TGCAGCGTGCGAGCGGGGACAGGCTCCCGGGATACGCAGTATTTT CSVRAGTGSRDTQYF
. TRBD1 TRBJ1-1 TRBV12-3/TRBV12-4 TGTGCCAGCAGTCCCAGGGGGACGAACACTGAAGCTTTCTTT CASSPRGTNTEAFF
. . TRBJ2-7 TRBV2 TGTGCCAGCAGGGCGAGCCTCTTCATGGCTTCCGCCTACGAGCAGTACTTC CASRASLFMASAYEQYF
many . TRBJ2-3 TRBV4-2 TGTGCCAGCAGCCAAGATTGGGGGACTAGCACAGATACGCAGTATTTT CASSQDWGTSTDTQYF
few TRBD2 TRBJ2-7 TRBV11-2 TGTGCCAGCAGCTTACGGGCGAGGGGCGGGAGGGCCGTCTACGAGCAGTACTTC CASSLRARGGRAVYEQYF
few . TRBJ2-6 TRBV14 TGTGCCAGCAGCCAAGGGAGGGCCAACGTCCTGACTTTC CASSQGRANVLTF
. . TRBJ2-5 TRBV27 TGTGCCAGCAGTTCGTACCTTCAAGAGACCCAGTACTTC CASSSYLQETQYF
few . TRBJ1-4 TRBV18 TGTGCCAGCTCACCAAACCAGGATAATGAAAAACTGTTTTTT CASSPNQDNEKLFF